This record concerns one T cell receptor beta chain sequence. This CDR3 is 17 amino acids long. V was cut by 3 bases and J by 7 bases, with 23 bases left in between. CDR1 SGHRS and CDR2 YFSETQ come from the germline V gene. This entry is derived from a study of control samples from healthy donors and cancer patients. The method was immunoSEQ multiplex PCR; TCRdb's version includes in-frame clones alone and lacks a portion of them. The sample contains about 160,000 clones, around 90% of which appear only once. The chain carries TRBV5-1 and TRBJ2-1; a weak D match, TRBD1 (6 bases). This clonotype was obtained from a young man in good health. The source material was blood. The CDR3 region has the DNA TGCGCCAGCAGCTCTTACCCCGACAGGCCCTTAGGGAATGAGCAGTTCTTC. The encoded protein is CASSSYPDRPLGNEQFF.